The rows below give T cell receptor beta chains drawn from one sample of a study of control samples from healthy donors and cancer patients. TCRdb keeps only in-frame clones here, not all; method: immunoSEQ multiplex PCR. The sample lists under 150,000 clones, about 93% occurring once. The material sequenced was blood. These receptors were taken from a man aged 30 to 45 in good health. Each CDR3 is given with its conserved first and last residue. A D gene is named only where the DNA matches it firmly. Some rows mark clone size as missing; the rest say once, few, many or name a class of expanded clone.

V gene	D gene	clone size	J gene	CDR3 protein	CDR3 DNA
TRBV5-4	.	.	TRBJ2-1	CASSQTGGALNEQFF	TGTGCCAGCAGCCAGACCGGGGGCGCGCTCAATGAGCAGTTCTTC
TRBV7-9	.	once	TRBJ2-3	CASSFLLEWTDTQYF	TGTGCCAGCAGCTTTCTCCTAGAGTGGACAGATACGCAGTATTTT
TRBV5-8	.	.	TRBJ1-6	CASSFRGTGSPLHF	TGTGCCAGCAGCTTCCGGGGTACAGGGTCACCCCTCCACTTT
TRBV12-3/TRBV12-4	.	.	TRBJ2-4	CASLGTKNIQYF	TGTGCCAGCCTCGGGACAAAAAACATTCAGTACTTC
TRBV5-4	.	.	TRBJ2-1	CASSLANEQFF	TGTGCCAGCAGCTTAGCGAATGAGCAGTTCTTC
TRBV24-1	.	.	TRBJ1-2	CATSVWGEGYTF	TGTGCCACCAGTGTCTGGGGGGAAGGCTACACCTTC
TRBV2	.	.	TRBJ2-4	CASRVVEGKQYF	TGTGCCAGCCGGGTGGTGGAGGGTAAACAGTACTTC
TRBV27	TRBD1	.	TRBJ1-1	CASSWTGGTEAFF	TGTGCCAGCAGTTGGACAGGGGGGACTGAAGCTTTCTTT
TRBV2	.	.	TRBJ2-2	CASTRAGWTGELFF	TGTGCCAGCACGCGGGCAGGATGGACCGGGGAGCTGTTTTTT
TRBV5-1	.	.	TRBJ2-7	CASSRGQASSYEQYF	TGCGCCAGCAGCCGCGGGCAGGCGAGCTCCTACGAGCAGTACTTC
TRBV10-3	TRBD1	few	TRBJ1-6	CAISELPGQPVSPLHF	TGTGCCATCAGTGAGTTACCGGGACAGCCGGTCTCACCCCTCCACTTT
TRBV14	.	.	TRBJ2-1	CASSQRWRGRNEQFF	TGTGCCAGCAGCCAACGTTGGAGGGGGCGGAATGAGCAGTTCTTC
TRBV6-1	TRBD2	once	TRBJ2-2	CASSEASGIGELFF	TGTGCCAGCAGTGAAGCTAGCGGGATCGGGGAGCTGTTTTTT
TRBV2	TRBD1	.	TRBJ1-2	CASSGGQGRRGYTF	TGTGCCAGCAGTGGGGGACAGGGACGACGCGGCTACACCTTC
TRBV5-6	TRBD1	.	TRBJ1-6	CASSTGQAISPLHF	TGTGCCAGCAGCACGGGACAGGCCATCTCACCCCTCCACTTT
TRBV11-2	.	.	TRBJ1-5	CASSYQGEQPQHF	TGTGCCAGCAGCTACCAGGGTGAACAGCCCCAGCATTTT
TRBV9	.	.	TRBJ1-2	CASSPGTLQSGYTF	TGTGCCAGCAGCCCAGGGACTCTACAAAGCGGCTACACCTTC
TRBV27	.	once	TRBJ2-3	CASSSAFPDTQYF	TGTGCCAGCAGTTCAGCGTTTCCAGATACGCAGTATTTT
TRBV6-6	TRBD1	.	TRBJ1-2	CASSYSDRGSYGYTF	TGTGCCAGCAGTTACTCGGACAGGGGGAGCTATGGCTACACCTTC
TRBV6-5	TRBD1	.	TRBJ1-6	CASSWTGSNSPLHF	TGTGCCAGCAGCTGGACAGGGAGCAATTCACCCCTCCACTTT
TRBV7-9	.	.	TRBJ1-2	CASSPQGVYGYTF	TGTGCCAGCAGCCCACAGGGAGTCTATGGCTACACCTTC
TRBV28	.	.	TRBJ1-2	CASSGWLYTF	TGTGCCAGCAGTGGTTGGCTCTACACCTTC
TRBV6-2/TRBV6-3	TRBD1	.	TRBJ1-1	CASSSLDRVNTEAFF	TGTGCCAGCAGTTCGCTCGACAGGGTGAACACTGAAGCTTTCTTT
TRBV7-9	.	.	TRBJ2-4	CASSLGGFAKNIQYF	TGTGCCAGCAGCTTAGGGGGCTTCGCCAAAAACATTCAGTACTTC
TRBV27	TRBD1	once	TRBJ1-1	CASSFAGQGETEAFF	TGTGCCAGCAGTTTCGCTGGACAGGGGGAGACTGAAGCTTTCTTT
TRBV28	.	.	TRBJ1-1	CASSSRGRENTEAFF	TGTGCCAGCAGTTCTCGGGGACGGGAGAACACTGAAGCTTTCTTT
TRBV18	TRBD1	.	TRBJ1-1	CASSPGQGAPIGTEAFF	TGTGCCAGCTCACCAGGGCAGGGGGCGCCCATCGGCACTGAAGCTTTCTTT
TRBV6-5	TRBD1	.	TRBJ1-2	CASSSLIGTGDGYTF	TGTGCCAGCAGTTCACTGATCGGGACAGGGGACGGCTACACCTTC